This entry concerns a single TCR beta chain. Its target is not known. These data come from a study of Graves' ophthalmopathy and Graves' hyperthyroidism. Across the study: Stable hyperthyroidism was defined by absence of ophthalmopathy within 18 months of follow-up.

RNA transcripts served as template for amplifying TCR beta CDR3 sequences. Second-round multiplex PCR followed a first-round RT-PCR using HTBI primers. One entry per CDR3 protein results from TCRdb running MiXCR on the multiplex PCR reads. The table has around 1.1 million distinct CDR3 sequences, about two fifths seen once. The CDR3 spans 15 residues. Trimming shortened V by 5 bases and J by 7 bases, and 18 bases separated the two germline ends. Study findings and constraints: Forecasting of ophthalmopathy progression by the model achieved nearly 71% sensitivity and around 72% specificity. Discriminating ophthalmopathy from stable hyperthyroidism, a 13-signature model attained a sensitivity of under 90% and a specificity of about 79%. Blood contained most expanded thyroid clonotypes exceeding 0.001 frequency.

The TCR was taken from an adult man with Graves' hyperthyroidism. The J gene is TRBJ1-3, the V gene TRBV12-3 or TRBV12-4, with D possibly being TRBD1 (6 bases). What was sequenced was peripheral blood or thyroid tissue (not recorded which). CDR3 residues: CASSRHSGGRNTIYF. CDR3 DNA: TGTGCCAGCAGTCGCCATAGCGGGGGCCGGAACACCATATATTTT.